This passage covers 16 T cell receptor beta chains from one sample sequenced in a study of cytomegalovirus exposure and HLA in healthy donors. It was with 60 Vbeta and 13 Jbeta primers that the PCR ran. Measured with immunoSEQ multiplex PCR; TCRdb has only the in-frame clones, and not every one. The sample consists of about 150,000 clones, 80% of them appearing once. Material: PBMCs. The receptor set was obtained from a man between 25 and 39 years old in good health and CMV-seropositive.

The rearrangement joins TRBV29-1 to TRBJ2-1, with D perhaps matching TRBD2 (6 bases). The germline V and J ends were trimmed by 6 bases and 2 bases, with 17 bases remaining between them. The CDR3 spans 15 residues. The germline gives CDR1 SQVTM, CDR2 ANQGSEA. The CDR3, as DNA: TGCAGCGTAGCCGGAGGGGAAGGAGCCTACAATGAGCAGTTCTTC. It codes for CSVAGGEGAYNEQFF.

In its sample, this clone was seen a few times. This chain joins TRBV18 and TRBJ1-4; 7 bases map to TRBD1. The germline V gene has CDR1 KGHSH and CDR2 LQKENI. The CDR3 is made up of 16 amino acids. Trimming at V came to 2 bases and at J to 0 bases, leaving 3 bases not matched to a gene. The CDR3 sequence is CASSPGTVSTNEKLFF. The CDR3 DNA sequence: TGTGCCAGCTCACCAGGGACAGTCTCAACTAATGAAAAACTGTTTTTT.

The CDR3 DNA reads as TGCGCCAGCAGCCAAGATGCAGGGATAGGGTCACCCCTCCACTTT. Its protein is CASSQDAGIGSPLHF. The chain links TRBV4-1 to TRBJ1-6, with D possibly being TRBD1 (5 bases). Germline lookup yields CDR1 MGHRA and CDR2 YSYEKL. V was pared by 0 bases and J by 10 bases, with 13 bases between. CDR3 length equals 15 residues.

The CDR3 loop is CASSLTGYEQYF. In nucleotides, the CDR3 is TGTGCCAGCAGCTTGACAGGGTACGAGCAGTACTTC. The chain uses TRBV7-6 and TRBJ2-7, with 7 bases lining up with TRBD1. V lost 3 bases and J lost 4; bases outside the gene matches: 0. The CDR3 is made up of 12 amino acids. Germline CDR1 is SGHVS and CDR2 is FNYEAQ.

V gene TRBV9 combines with J gene TRBJ2-1; 10 bases map to TRBD2. Germline CDR1 reads SGDLS; CDR2 reads YYNGEE. Unmatched junction bases numbered 6, after V lost 4 bases and J lost 2 bases. CDR3 size: 16 residues. The CDR3 reads CASSPSSGRAYNEQFF. In nucleotides, the CDR3 is TGTGCCAGCAGCCCCTCGAGCGGGAGGGCCTACAATGAGCAGTTCTTC. The full variable domain, completed using reference TRBV9 and TRBJ2-1, is DSGVTQTPKHLITATGQRVTLRCSPRSGDLSVYWYQQSLDQGLQFLIQYYNGEERAKGNILERFSAQQFPDLHSELNLSSLELGDSALYFCASSPSSGRAYNEQFFGPGTRLTVL.

This chain links TRBV6-6 with TRBJ1-2, with D unclear. There are 14 residues in the CDR3. Trimming stripped 0 bases from V and 2 bases from J, with 7 bases between. Germline V CDR1 and CDR2: MNHNY, SVGAGI (reference sequence). As DNA, the CDR3 is TGTGCCAGCAGTTACTCGGAGGGAAACTATGGCTACACCTTC. Protein sequence: CASSYSEGNYGYTF.

CDR3 in DNA: TGTGCCAGCAGCCGGTATTCTGAAGCTTTCTTT. This sequence encodes CASSRYSEAFF. The chain links TRBV28 to TRBJ1-1, with unresolved D. V dropped 6 bases and J dropped 6 bases, with 8 bases sitting between them. Germline V gene lookup returns CDR1 MDHEN and CDR2 SYDVKM. The CDR3 length is 11 residues.

The chain joins TRBV18 to TRBJ1-1; D unresolved. The CDR3 spans 14 residues. Germline V gene sequence: CDR1 KGHSH, CDR2 LQKENI. V lost 0 bases to trimming and J lost 11 bases, with 16 bases between them. CDR3 sequence reads: CASSPPLAAWVAFF. CDR3 coding DNA: TGTGCCAGCTCACCACCGCTGGCGGCGTGGGTGGCTTTCTTT.

This rearrangement joins TRBV27 to TRBJ2-7, with D maybe TRBD1 (6 bases). CDR3 length equals 13 residues. The germline V and J ends were trimmed by 7 bases and 1 base, with 11 bases remaining between them. Germline lookup yields CDR1 MNHEY and CDR2 SMNVEV (reference sequence). The CDR3: CASTRDRSYEQYF. The CDR3 DNA reads as TGTGCCAGCACCAGAGACAGGTCCTACGAGCAGTACTTC.

The rearrangement joins TRBV19 to TRBJ2-1, with TRBD1 matching 9 bases. Germline trimming cut 9 bases from V and 8 bases from J; bases unmatched to any gene: 8. CDR1 LNHDA and CDR2 SQIVND come from the germline V gene (reference sequence). CDR3 length: 13 residues. This CDR3 is CASQGQGWDEQFF. The CDR3 nucleotides read TGTGCCAGCCAAGGACAGGGGTGGGATGAGCAGTTCTTC.

The V call is TRBV2, the J call TRBJ1-2, with a weak D call TRBD1 (5 bases). Per the germline V gene, CDR1 is SNHLY and CDR2 is FYNNEI. V was cut by 3 bases and J by 1 base, with 12 bases left in between. The CDR3 runs 15 residues. The CDR3 DNA reads TGTGCCAGCAGTGAGGGCGGGGCCGATAACTATGGCTACACCTTC. It yields the protein CASSEGGADNYGYTF.

This chain joins TRBV18 and TRBJ1-4, with TRBD1 matching over 7 bases. This CDR3 comprises 13 residues. The V gene's germline CDR1 is KGHSH and CDR2 LQKENI. J gave up 4 bases and V 9 bases, and 5 bases lay outside the gene matches. The CDR3 nucleotides are TGTGCCAGTCTGGGACAGCTTAATGAAAAACTGTTTTTT. Amino acids: CASLGQLNEKLFF.

This clone turned up a few times. The CDR3 bases are TGTGCCAGCAGTCCCCAACGACCCTCAGGGGGCTACACCTTC. Its translation: CASSPQRPSGGYTF. The chain links TRBV27 to TRBJ1-2, with D maybe TRBD1 (5 bases). Germline V gene data show CDR1 as MNHEY and CDR2 as SMNVEV (reference sequence). V lost 5 bases and J 8 bases, leaving 18 bases between the germline ends. The CDR3 covers 14 residues.

The gene calls are TRBV28 and TRBJ1-2, with D hard to call. V was cut by 7 bases and J by 2 bases, with 14 bases left in between. The CDR3 length is 14 residues. Looked up from germline, CDR1 is MDHEN and CDR2 is SYDVKM. The CDR3 reads CASTPGQINYGYTF. The CDR3 DNA reads as TGTGCCAGCACCCCGGGTCAGATCAACTATGGCTACACCTTC.

The gene calls are TRBV18 and TRBJ2-2; TRBD2 aligns across 10 bases. Germline V gene data show CDR1 as KGHSH and CDR2 as LQKENI. The CDR3 runs to 18 residues. J gave up 3 bases and V 1 base, and 8 bases lay outside the gene matches. DNA of the CDR3: TGTGCCAGCTCACCACTTCCTAGCGGGAGCGGAGACACCGGGGAGCTGTTTTTT. Its protein product is CASSPLPSGSGDTGELFF.

This clone was observed a single time. The rearrangement links TRBV27 to TRBJ2-5; TRBD1 matches at 9 bases. CDR1 is MNHEY and CDR2 is SMNVEV in the germline V gene (reference sequence). The V and J ends lost 0 bases and 5 bases, in that order; junction bases with no gene match: 7. The CDR3 has 16 residues. CDR3: CASSLSGGQGLETQYF. CDR3 DNA sequence: TGTGCCAGCAGTTTATCGGGGGGACAGGGATTGGAGACCCAGTACTTC.